A selection of T cell receptor beta chains follows, all from one sample in a study of graft-versus-host responses after intestinal transplantation. Which antigens these TCRs recognize remains unknown. Repertoires were generated with immunoSEQ multiplex PCR, while TCRdb's copy carries only in-frame clones and drops some. The data hold 90,000 to 130,000 clones, with 90% to 95% observed a single time. This specimen was unstimulated CD4+ T cells sorted from spleen or lymph node cells, taken before transplant. All receptors come from a human donor who was the organ donor for an intestinal transplant. The CDR3 runs from the conserved cysteine through the conserved F or W. The D gene is left open where the match is weak. Where a row states a size, it is once, few, many or the class of an expanded clone; other rows omit it.

D gene | J gene | clone size | V gene | CDR3 protein | CDR3 DNA
TRBD2 | TRBJ2-1 | . | TRBV4-1 | CASSLWGGYNEQFF | TGCGCCAGCAGCCTTTGGGGGGGTTACAATGAGCAGTTCTTC
TRBD1 | TRBJ1-1 | . | TRBV7-2 | CASSLEPGQKAFF | TGTGCCAGCAGCTTAGAGCCGGGACAGAAAGCTTTCTTT
. | TRBJ2-3 | . | TRBV5-1 | CASSVERDTQYF | TGCGCCAGCAGCGTGGAAAGGGATACGCAGTATTTT
TRBD2 | TRBJ2-7 | . | TRBV6-5 | CASRVAGGVYEQYF | TGTGCCAGCAGGGTGGCGGGAGGTGTCTACGAGCAGTACTTC
TRBD1 | TRBJ2-5 | . | TRBV7-9 | CASSLTGGTQYF | TGTGCCAGCAGCCTGACAGGGGGGACCCAGTACTTC
. | TRBJ2-1 | . | TRBV5-5 | CASSLVGGPYNEQFF | TGTGCCAGCAGCTTGGTCGGGGGGCCTTACAATGAGCAGTTCTTC
TRBD1 | TRBJ2-5 | . | TRBV18 | CASSPGTAQETQYF | TGTGCCAGCTCCCCAGGGACAGCTCAAGAGACCCAGTACTTC
. | TRBJ2-5 | . | TRBV11-3 | CASSPSSGTAQYF | TGTGCCAGCAGCCCGTCCAGCGGGACAGCCCAGTACTTC
. | TRBJ2-7 | . | TRBV27 | CASSIGSRSYEQYF | TGTGCCAGCAGTATCGGAAGCCGCTCCTACGAGCAGTACTTC
. | TRBJ2-2 | . | TRBV7-7 | CASSLRGAGTGELFF | TGTGCTAGCAGCTTGAGGGGGGCTGGAACCGGGGAGCTGTTTTTT
TRBD2 | TRBJ2-1 | . | TRBV27 | CASSGRASYNEQFF | TGTGCCAGCAGTGGGAGGGCTTCCTACAATGAGCAGTTCTTC
TRBD2 | TRBJ2-1 | . | TRBV5-8 | CASSRGLATDEQFF | TGTGCCAGCAGCCGGGGACTAGCGACAGATGAGCAGTTCTTC
. | TRBJ1-1 | . | TRBV28 | CASKRGRGTEAFF | TGTGCCAGCAAGCGGGGGAGAGGCACTGAAGCTTTCTTT
. | TRBJ2-2 | . | TRBV2 | CASSEKRVSNTGELFF | TGTGCCAGCAGTGAAAAGAGGGTTTCGAACACCGGGGAGCTGTTTTTT
. | TRBJ1-2 | . | TRBV6-5 | CASSYKGPNYGYTF | TGTGCCAGCAGTTATAAAGGACCTAACTATGGCTACACCTTC
. | TRBJ2-3 | . | TRBV14 | CASSPIRGDTQYF | TGTGCCAGCAGCCCCATTCGGGGGGATACGCAGTATTTT
. | TRBJ1-4 | . | TRBV9 | CASSGGTTNEKLFF | TGTGCCAGCAGCGGCGGGACGACTAATGAAAAACTGTTTTTT
. | TRBJ1-3 | . | TRBV14 | CASSPPRVSSGNTIYF | TGTGCCAGCAGCCCCCCCCGTGTGAGCTCTGGAAACACCATATATTTT
. | TRBJ2-1 | . | TRBV18 | CASSPPRRAGNEQFF | TGTGCCAGCTCACCACCGAGACGGGCTGGCAATGAGCAGTTCTTC
TRBD1 | TRBJ2-1 | once | TRBV19 | CASSIAGTDNEQFF | TGTGCCAGTAGTATAGCCGGGACAGACAATGAGCAGTTCTTC
. | TRBJ2-1 | . | TRBV11-2 | CASSPGIGGVNEQFF | TGTGCCAGCAGCCCCGGGATAGGAGGGGTCAATGAGCAGTTCTTC
. | TRBJ2-7 | . | TRBV4-2 | CASSQFLTPYEQYF | TGTGCCAGCAGCCAATTTTTGACTCCCTACGAGCAGTACTTC
. | TRBJ2-3 | . | TRBV19 | CASSTYGSGTDTQYF | TGTGCCAGTAGCACTTACGGGAGCGGCACAGATACGCAGTATTTT
TRBD1 | TRBJ1-2 | . | TRBV15 | CATSRDLGGRDRRYGYTF | TGTGCCACCAGCAGAGATTTAGGCGGGCGGGACAGGCGCTATGGCTACACCTTC
. | TRBJ1-2 | . | TRBV30 | CAWRGARYGYTF | TGTGCCTGGAGGGGGGCCCGGTATGGCTACACCTTC
. | TRBJ2-3 | . | TRBV30 | CAQNTRPGTDTQYF | TGTGCCCAGAACACCCGGCCGGGAACAGATACGCAGTATTTT
TRBD2 | TRBJ2-7 | . | TRBV2 | CASSEIAGGEQYF | TGTGCCAGCAGTGAAATAGCGGGGGGGGAGCAGTACTTC
. | TRBJ1-5 | . | TRBV19 | CASTEDSNQPQHF | TGTGCCAGTACCGAGGATAGCAATCAGCCCCAGCATTTT
. | TRBJ1-3 | . | TRBV18 | CASSQGTNPIGNTIYF | TGTGCCAGCTCACAAGGGACAAACCCGATTGGAAACACCATATATTTT
. | TRBJ2-1 | once | TRBV13 | CASSSSREQFF | TGTGCCAGCAGCTCCTCGCGGGAGCAGTTCTTC
TRBD1 | TRBJ1-5 | . | TRBV5-6 | CASSLGRDRMIIGNQPQHF | TGTGCCAGCAGCTTAGGTCGGGACAGGATGATTATAGGCAATCAGCCCCAGCATTTT
. | TRBJ2-6 | . | TRBV7-9 | CASSLGPGANVLTF | TGTGCCAGCAGCTTAGGTCCCGGGGCCAACGTCCTGACTTTC
TRBD2 | TRBJ2-5 | . | TRBV5-1 | CASSLGLAGGPGIETQYF | TGCGCCAGCAGCTTGGGACTAGCGGGAGGGCCGGGGATCGAGACCCAGTACTTC
TRBD2 | TRBJ2-1 | . | TRBV15 | CATSSAGGPDEQFF | TGTGCCACCAGCAGCGCGGGAGGGCCGGATGAGCAGTTCTTC
. | TRBJ2-3 | . | TRBV18 | CASSPSLTDTQYF | TGTGCCAGCTCACCAAGCCTCACAGATACGCAGTATTTT
TRBD2 | TRBJ2-7 | . | TRBV5-5 | CASSLLAGDTYEQYF | TGTGCCAGCAGCTTACTAGCGGGAGACACCTACGAGCAGTACTTC
TRBD1 | TRBJ2-5 | . | TRBV7-2 | CASSLGDRDQETQYF | TGTGCCAGCAGCTTAGGTGACAGGGATCAAGAGACCCAGTACTTC
TRBD1 | TRBJ2-7 | . | TRBV25-1 | CASSESGTGGHEQYF | TGTGCCAGCAGTGAATCAGGGACAGGGGGCCACGAGCAGTACTTC
TRBD1 | TRBJ2-1 | few | TRBV6-5 | CASSRQGRVVDEQFF | TGTGCCAGCAGCCGACAGGGAAGGGTAGTCGATGAGCAGTTCTTC
. | TRBJ1-2 | . | TRBV18 | CASSLRHDRPNYGYTF | TGTGCCAGCTCACTCCGTCACGACCGACCTAACTATGGCTACACCTTC
TRBD1 | TRBJ2-7 | . | TRBV9 | CASSSQGGSYEQYF | TGTGCCAGCAGTTCACAGGGGGGCTCCTACGAGCAGTACTTC
. | TRBJ2-2 | . | TRBV7-2 | CASSKQGVNTGELFF | TGTGCCAGCAGCAAACAGGGAGTGAACACCGGGGAGCTGTTTTTT
. | TRBJ2-5 | . | TRBV9 | CASSPLGGPQETQYF | TGTGCCAGCAGCCCTCTGGGGGGCCCCCAAGAGACCCAGTACTTC
TRBD1 | TRBJ2-7 | . | TRBV29-1 | CSVSGGYEQYF | TGCAGCGTTTCAGGGGGCTACGAGCAGTACTTC
. | TRBJ2-3 | . | TRBV2 | CASSVGDTQYF | TGTGCCAGCAGTGTGGGCGATACGCAGTATTTT
TRBD2 | TRBJ2-7 | . | TRBV5-5 | CASSLAAASGGFSYEQYF | TGTGCCAGCAGCTTGGCCGCGGCTAGCGGGGGTTTCTCCTACGAGCAGTACTTC
. | TRBJ2-7 | . | TRBV5-1 | CASRAPGRDEQYF | TGCGCCAGCAGGGCCCCGGGCCGGGACGAGCAGTACTTC
TRBD2 | TRBJ2-2 | . | TRBV2 | CASSVPGTRNTGELFF | TGTGCCAGCAGTGTCCCTGGGACTAGAAATACCGGGGAGCTGTTTTTT